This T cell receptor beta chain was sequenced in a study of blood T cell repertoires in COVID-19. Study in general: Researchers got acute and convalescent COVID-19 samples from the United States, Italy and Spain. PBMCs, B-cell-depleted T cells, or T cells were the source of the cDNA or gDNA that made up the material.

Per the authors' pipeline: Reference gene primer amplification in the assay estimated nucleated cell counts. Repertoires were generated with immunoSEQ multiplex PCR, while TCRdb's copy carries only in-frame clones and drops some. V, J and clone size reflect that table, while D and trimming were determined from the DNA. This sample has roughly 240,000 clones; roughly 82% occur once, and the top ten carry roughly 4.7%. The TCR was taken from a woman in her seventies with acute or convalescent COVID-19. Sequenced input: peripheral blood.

The CDR3 nucleotides read TGTGCCAGCAGCGTAGAGGGGTTGGGGTGGGCAGATACGCAGTATTTT. Amino acid sequence: CASSVEGLGWADTQYF. The chain joins TRBV9 to TRBJ2-3; maybe TRBD1 (5 bases). The V end was cut by 0 bases, the J end by 4 bases, with 15 bases between. CDR1 is SGDLS and CDR2 is YYNGEE in the germline V gene. The CDR3 extends over 16 amino acids.